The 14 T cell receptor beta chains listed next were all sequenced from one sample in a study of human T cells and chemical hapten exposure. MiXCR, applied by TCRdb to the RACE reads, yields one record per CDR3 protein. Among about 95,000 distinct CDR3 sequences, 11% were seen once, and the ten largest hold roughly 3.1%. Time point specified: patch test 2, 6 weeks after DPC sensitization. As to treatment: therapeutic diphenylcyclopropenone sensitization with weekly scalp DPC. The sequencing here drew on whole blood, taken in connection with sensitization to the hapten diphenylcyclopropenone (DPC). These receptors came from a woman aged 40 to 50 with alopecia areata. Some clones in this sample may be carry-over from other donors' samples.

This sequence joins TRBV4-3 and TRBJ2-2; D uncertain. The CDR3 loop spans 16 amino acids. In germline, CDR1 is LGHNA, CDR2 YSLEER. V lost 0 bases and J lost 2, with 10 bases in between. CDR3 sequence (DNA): TGCGCCAGCAGCCAAGATGGCTTGCCCAACACCGGGGAGCTGTTTTTT. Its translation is CASSQDGLPNTGELFF.

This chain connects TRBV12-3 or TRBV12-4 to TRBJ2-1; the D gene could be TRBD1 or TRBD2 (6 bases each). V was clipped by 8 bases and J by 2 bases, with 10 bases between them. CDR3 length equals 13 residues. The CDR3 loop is CASGRGPYNEQFF. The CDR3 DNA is TGTGCCAGCGGACGGGGGCCCTACAATGAGCAGTTCTTC.

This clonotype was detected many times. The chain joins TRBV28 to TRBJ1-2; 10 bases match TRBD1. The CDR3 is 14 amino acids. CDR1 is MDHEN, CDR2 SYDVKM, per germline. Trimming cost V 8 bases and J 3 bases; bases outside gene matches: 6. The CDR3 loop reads CASVPGQGYYGYTF. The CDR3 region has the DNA TGTGCCAGCGTACCGGGACAGGGGTACTATGGCTACACCTTC.

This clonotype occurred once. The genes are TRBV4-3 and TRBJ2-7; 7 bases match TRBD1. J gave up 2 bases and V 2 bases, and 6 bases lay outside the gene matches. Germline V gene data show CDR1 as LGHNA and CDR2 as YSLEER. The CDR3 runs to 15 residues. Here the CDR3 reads CASSQNWDSPYEQYF. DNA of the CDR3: TGCGCCAGCAGCCAAAATTGGGACAGCCCCTACGAGCAGTACTTC.

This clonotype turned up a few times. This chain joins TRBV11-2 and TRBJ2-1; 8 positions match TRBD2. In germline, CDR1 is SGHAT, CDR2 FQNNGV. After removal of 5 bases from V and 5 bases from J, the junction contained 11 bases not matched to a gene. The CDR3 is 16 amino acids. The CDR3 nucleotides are TGTGCCAGCAGCCTAATTAGCGGGAAGCTTCACAATGAGCAGTTCTTC. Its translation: CASSLISGKLHNEQFF.

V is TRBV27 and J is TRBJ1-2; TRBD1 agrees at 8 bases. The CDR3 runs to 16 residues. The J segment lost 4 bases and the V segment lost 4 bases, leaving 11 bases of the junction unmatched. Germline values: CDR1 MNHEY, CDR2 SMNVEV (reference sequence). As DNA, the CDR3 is TGTGCCAGCAGTTGGCAGGGGGCCGAATACCTCTATGGCTACACCTTC. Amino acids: CASSWQGAEYLYGYTF.

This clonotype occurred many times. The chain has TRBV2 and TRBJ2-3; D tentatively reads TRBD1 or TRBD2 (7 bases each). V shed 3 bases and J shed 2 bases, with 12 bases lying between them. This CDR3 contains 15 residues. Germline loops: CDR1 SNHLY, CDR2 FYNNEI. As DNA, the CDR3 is TGTGCCAGCAGTGAGACAGGGAGGGTCACAGATACGCAGTATTTT. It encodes CASSETGRVTDTQYF.

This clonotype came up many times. In DNA form, the CDR3 reads TGCAGTGCTAGAGACCCCCTGGAGTGGAACATTCAGTACTTC. Its translation: CSARDPLEWNIQYF. The chain links TRBV20-1 to TRBJ2-4; D remains unclear. The ends were cut back, 0 bases at V and 7 bases at J, with 13 bases in the middle. From germline, CDR1 is DFQATT and CDR2 SNEGSKA (reference sequence). The CDR3 totals 14 residues.

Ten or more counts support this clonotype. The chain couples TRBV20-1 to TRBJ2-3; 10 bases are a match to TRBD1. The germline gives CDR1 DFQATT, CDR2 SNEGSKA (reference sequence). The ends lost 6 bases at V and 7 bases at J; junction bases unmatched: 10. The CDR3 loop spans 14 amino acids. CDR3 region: CSATPGQGWNTQYF. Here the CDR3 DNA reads TGCAGTGCAACCCCGGGACAGGGGTGGAATACGCAGTATTTT.

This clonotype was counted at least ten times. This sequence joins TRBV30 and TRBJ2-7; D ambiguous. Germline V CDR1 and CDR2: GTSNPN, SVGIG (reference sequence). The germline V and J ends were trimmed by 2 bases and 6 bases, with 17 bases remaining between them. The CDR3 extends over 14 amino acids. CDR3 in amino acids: CAWSPRRQECEQYF. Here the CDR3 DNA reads TGTGCCTGGAGTCCTCGACGTCAAGAATGCGAGCAGTACTTC.

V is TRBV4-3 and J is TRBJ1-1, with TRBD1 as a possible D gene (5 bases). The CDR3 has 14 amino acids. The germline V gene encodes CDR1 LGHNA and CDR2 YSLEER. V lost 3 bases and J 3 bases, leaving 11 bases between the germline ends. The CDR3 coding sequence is TGCGCCAGCAGCCACGTGACGGGGGACACTGAAGCTTTCTTT. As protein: CASSHVTGDTEAFF.

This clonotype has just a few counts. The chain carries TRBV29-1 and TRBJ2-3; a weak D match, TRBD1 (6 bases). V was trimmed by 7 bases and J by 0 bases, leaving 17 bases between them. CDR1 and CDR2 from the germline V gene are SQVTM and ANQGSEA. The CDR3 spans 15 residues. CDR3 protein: CSATGQFFSTDTQYF. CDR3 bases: TGCAGCGCGACAGGACAGTTCTTTAGCACAGATACGCAGTATTTT.

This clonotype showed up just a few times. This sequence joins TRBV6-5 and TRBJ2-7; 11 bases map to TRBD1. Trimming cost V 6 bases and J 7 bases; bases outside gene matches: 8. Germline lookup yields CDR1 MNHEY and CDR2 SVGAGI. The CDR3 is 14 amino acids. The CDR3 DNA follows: TGTGCCAGCAGCCCAGCGGGGACAGGGGGGGAGCAGTACTTC. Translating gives CASSPAGTGGEQYF.

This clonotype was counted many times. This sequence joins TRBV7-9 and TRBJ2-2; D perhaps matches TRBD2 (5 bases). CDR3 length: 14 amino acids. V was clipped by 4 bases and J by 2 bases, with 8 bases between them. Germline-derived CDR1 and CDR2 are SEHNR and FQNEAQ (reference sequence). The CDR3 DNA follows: TGTGCCAGCAGCTCCCGGGATAACACCGGGGAGCTGTTTTTT. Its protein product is CASSSRDNTGELFF.